This TCR beta chain was recovered during a study of shared clonotypes between healthy human individuals. Clones were sequenced by immunoSEQ multiplex PCR, and TCRdb holds only the in-frame ones, with some missing. This sample has more than 2 million clones, with 90% to 97% found just once. Nashville, Tennessee was home to all donors, who were Caucasian adults. Per germline, CDR1 KGHSH and CDR2 LQKENI. Trimming shortened V by 3 bases and J by 5 bases, and 14 bases separated the two germline ends. This CDR3 spans 14 amino acids. This receptor was taken from a man younger than 35 in good health. The chain carries TRBV18 and TRBJ2-7; possible D gene TRBD1, 5 bases. The sequencing sample was made of naive CD4+ T cells sorted from blood. Noted subset: CD45RA+ positively selected. CDR3 sequence: CASSPQGKSDEQYF. CDR3 sequence (DNA): TGTGCCAGCTCACCCCAGGGAAAATCGGACGAGCAGTACTTC.